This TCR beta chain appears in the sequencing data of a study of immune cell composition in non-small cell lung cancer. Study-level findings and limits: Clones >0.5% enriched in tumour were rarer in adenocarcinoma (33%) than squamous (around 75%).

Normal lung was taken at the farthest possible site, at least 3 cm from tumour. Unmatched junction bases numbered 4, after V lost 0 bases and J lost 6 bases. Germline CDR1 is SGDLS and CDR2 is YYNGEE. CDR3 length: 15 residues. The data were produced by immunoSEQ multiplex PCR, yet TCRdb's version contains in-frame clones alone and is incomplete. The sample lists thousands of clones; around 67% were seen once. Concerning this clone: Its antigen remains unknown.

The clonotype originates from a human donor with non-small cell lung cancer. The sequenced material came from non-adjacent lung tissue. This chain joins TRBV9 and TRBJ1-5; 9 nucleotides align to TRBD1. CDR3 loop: CASSVGDRGSQPQHF. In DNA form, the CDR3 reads TGTGCCAGCAGCGTAGGCGACAGGGGGAGTCAGCCCCAGCATTTT. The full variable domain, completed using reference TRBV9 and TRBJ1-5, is DSGVTQTPKHLITATGQRVTLRCSPRSGDLSVYWYQQSLDQGLQFLIQYYNGEERAKGNILERFSAQQFPDLHSELNLSSLELGDSALYFCASSVGDRGSQPQHFGDGTRLSIL.